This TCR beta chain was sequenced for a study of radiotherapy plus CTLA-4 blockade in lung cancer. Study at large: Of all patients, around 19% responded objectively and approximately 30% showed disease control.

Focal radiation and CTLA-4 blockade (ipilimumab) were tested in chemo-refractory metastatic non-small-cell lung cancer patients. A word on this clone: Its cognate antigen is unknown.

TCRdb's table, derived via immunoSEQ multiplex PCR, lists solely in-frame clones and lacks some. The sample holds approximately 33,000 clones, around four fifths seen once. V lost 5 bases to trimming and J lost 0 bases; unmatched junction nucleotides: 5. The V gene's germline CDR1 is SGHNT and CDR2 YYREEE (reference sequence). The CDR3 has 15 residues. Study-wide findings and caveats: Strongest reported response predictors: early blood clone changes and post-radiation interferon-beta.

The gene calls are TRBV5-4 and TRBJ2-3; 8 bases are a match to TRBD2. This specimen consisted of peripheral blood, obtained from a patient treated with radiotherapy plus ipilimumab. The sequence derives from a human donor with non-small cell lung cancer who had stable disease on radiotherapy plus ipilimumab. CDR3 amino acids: CASRISGASTDTQYF. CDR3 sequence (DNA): TGTGCCAGCAGAATTAGCGGGGCGAGCACAGATACGCAGTATTTT.